This record concerns one T cell receptor beta chain sequence. These data originate in a study of TIL therapy for anti-PD-1-resistant metastatic lung cancer. Overall study: By whole-exome sequencing, median non-synonymous tumor mutation burden was roughly 1.4 mutations per megabase.

The immunoSEQ assay was v3. Each library reached 2.1 million or so read pairs, or about 5-6.5 million at deep level. Some clones are missing from TCRdb's copy, which holds only in-frame ones; the method was immunoSEQ multiplex PCR. Among tens of thousands of clones listed, 70% to 80% were seen once. Trimming pared 4 bases from V and 0 bases from J, leaving 3 bases between. The V gene's germline CDR1 is SGHRS and CDR2 YFSETQ. This CDR3 spans 12 amino acids. This sample's time point: pre-treatment sample, taken before nivolumab and TIL therapy. Adults with stage 4 NSCLC were enrolled in a phase I trial. The TCR sequence derives from a man in his 70s with non-small cell lung cancer. The chain has TRBV5-1 and TRBJ2-3; no clear D gene. Sequencing was performed on blood, taken at baseline. This CDR3 is CASSVSTDTQYF. CDR3 nucleotide sequence: TGCGCCAGCAGCGTTAGCACAGATACGCAGTATTTT. The full variable domain, in which reference TRBV5-1 and TRBJ2-3 provide the parts outside the CDR3, is KAGVTQTPRYLIKTRGQQVTLSCSPISGHRSVSWYQQTPGQGLQFLFEYFSETQRNKGNFPGRFSGRQFSNSRSEMNVSTLELGDSALYLCASSVSTDTQYFGPGTRLTVL.